Listed below are T cell receptor beta chains from one sample, sequenced in a study of blood T cell repertoires in COVID-19. Generated by immunoSEQ multiplex PCR, the TCRdb table keeps only in-frame clones and is missing some. The table records 20,000 to 30,000 clones, 85% to 90% of them present only once. What was sequenced was peripheral blood. The receptor source for this set is a woman aged 55 to 70 with active COVID-19. Both conserved end residues are part of each CDR3. A D gene is named only where the DNA matches it firmly. For some rows the clone size is stated as once, few or many, or as a class when expanded; others skip it.

j_call clone_size d_call v_call cdr3_nt cdr3_aa
TRBJ2-6 NA NA TRBV28 TGTGCCAGCAGTCTCCGTACTGGGGCCAACGTCCTGACTTTC CASSLRTGANVLTF
TRBJ2-1 NA TRBD2 TRBV5-1 TGCGCCAGCAGCTTGGGGGACAGACTAGCGGGTTACAATGAGCAGTTCTTC CASSLGDRLAGYNEQFF
TRBJ2-7 NA NA TRBV27 TGTGCCAGCAGTTCTAACGTCCCTCCCTCCTACGAGCAGTACTTC CASSSNVPPSYEQYF
TRBJ1-2 NA NA TRBV21-1 TGTGCCAGCAGCGGGACAGGGGATGGCTACACCTTC CASSGTGDGYTF
TRBJ1-1 NA TRBD1 TRBV28 TGTGCCAGCAGTTTATTCGGGGACAGGAACACTGAAGCTTTCTTT CASSLFGDRNTEAFF
TRBJ2-7 NA TRBD2 TRBV27 TGTGCCAGCAGGCCCCTTACTAGCGGCACCTACGAGCAGTACTTC CASRPLTSGTYEQYF
TRBJ1-2 NA TRBD1 TRBV28 TGTGCCAGCAGTTCAGAGACAGGGGGCGGTGGATATGGCTACACCTTC CASSSETGGGGYGYTF
TRBJ2-3 NA TRBD1 TRBV11-3 TGTGCCAGCAGCCGAGGGACAGCTAGCACAGATACGCAGTATTTT CASSRGTASTDTQYF
TRBJ2-5 NA NA TRBV12-3/TRBV12-4 TGTGCCAGCAGGAGGGGGATGGGAGAGACCCAGTACTTC CASRRGMGETQYF
TRBJ1-5 few NA TRBV12-3/TRBV12-4 TGTGCCAGCAGCCTGACAGAGAATCAGCCCCAGCATTTT CASSLTENQPQHF
TRBJ2-7 NA TRBD1 TRBV5-1 TGCGCCAGCAGCTTTCAGGGACAGACCTACGAGCAGTACTTC CASSFQGQTYEQYF
TRBJ2-3 NA NA TRBV7-2 TGTGCCAGCAGCTACGGCAGGGGCTTTGCAGATACGCAGTATTTT CASSYGRGFADTQYF
TRBJ2-3 NA TRBD2 TRBV27 TGTGCCAGCAGTTCACCACGCCGGACTAGCGGCTACACAGATACGCAGTATTTT CASSSPRRTSGYTDTQYF
TRBJ2-2 NA NA TRBV6-4 TGTGCCAGCAGTGAGGGTAGGGGTATGACCGGGGAGCTGTTTTTT CASSEGRGMTGELFF
TRBJ2-7 NA NA TRBV28 TGTGCCAGCAGTTTATCCCGACAGCCCCACGAGCAGTACTTC CASSLSRQPHEQYF
TRBJ1-2 NA NA TRBV6-5 TGTGCCAGCAGACCCACAGGGTTGGGTGGCTACACCTTC CASRPTGLGGYTF
TRBJ1-4 few TRBD1 TRBV28 TGTGCCAGCAGTTTTGCCCGACAGGGCAATGAAAAACTGTTTTTT CASSFARQGNEKLFF
TRBJ1-6 NA TRBD1 TRBV9 TGTGCCAGCAGCGTACGGGACAGGCGTAATTCACCCCTCCACTTT CASSVRDRRNSPLHF
TRBJ1-3 few NA TRBV28 TGTGCCAGCAGTATCCCACAGGGATTTGGAAACACCATATATTTT CASSIPQGFGNTIYF
TRBJ1-6 once NA TRBV18 TGTGCCAGCTCATCCCGGGGAGAAGGCAATTCACCCCTCCACTTT CASSSRGEGNSPLHF
TRBJ2-5 NA NA TRBV14 TGTGCCAGCAGCCATGGCCTCCAAGAGACCCAGTACTTC CASSHGLQETQYF
TRBJ1-2 NA NA TRBV28 TGTGCCAGCAGTTTATTTTCCCCTCGGGGCTACACCTTC CASSLFSPRGYTF
TRBJ2-4 NA NA TRBV14 TGTGCCAGCAGCCCCATGTTAGCCAAAAACATTCAGTACTTC CASSPMLAKNIQYF
TRBJ2-7 NA NA TRBV5-1 TGCGCCAGCAGCCTCACTACCCATAGCGGATCGGCCTACGAGCAGTACTTC CASSLTTHSGSAYEQYF
TRBJ1-5 NA NA TRBV28 TGTGCCAGCAGTTTCCGCAGGACAGAGCATTTT CASSFRRTEHF
TRBJ1-5 NA NA TRBV2 TGTGCCAGCAGAGTCCTTGGAGCGTATAGCAATCAGCCCCAGCATTTT CASRVLGAYSNQPQHF
TRBJ1-5 NA NA TRBV28 TGTGCCAGCAGTGGGATGGGGGGGGGCGGAAGGAGCAATCAGCCCCAGCATTTT CASSGMGGGGRSNQPQHF
TRBJ2-7 NA TRBD1 TRBV4-3 TGCGCCAGCAGCCAAGACGCACTACACCTCCCAGGCCGGGACAGGGCCTCCTACGAGCAGTACTTC CASSQDALHLPGRDRASYEQYF
TRBJ2-2 NA TRBD2 TRBV5-4 TGTGCCAGCAGCTGGACTAGCGGTCCGAACACCGGGGAGCTGTTTTTT CASSWTSGPNTGELFF
TRBJ2-1 NA NA TRBV4-1 TGCGCCAGCAGCCAAGATGACGGCAGGGTCAATGAGCAGTTCTTC CASSQDDGRVNEQFF
TRBJ2-2 NA TRBD2 TRBV7-8 TGTGCCAGCAGCCCGCTTACGACAGGGCCGGGGCCTAGCGGGAGTTCGAACACCGGGGAGCTGTTTTTT CASSPLTTGPGPSGSSNTGELFF
TRBJ2-7 NA TRBD2 TRBV6-5 TGTGCCAGCAGACGGGAGGCGCACTACGAGCAGTACTTC CASRREAHYEQYF
TRBJ2-7 NA NA TRBV29-1 TGCAGCGTTGTAGTGTCAGGGCGCTACGAGCAGTACTTC CSVVVSGRYEQYF
TRBJ2-7 NA TRBD1 TRBV5-5 TGTGCCAGCAGCCCGGGACAGGCAGCATACTACGAGCAGTACTTC CASSPGQAAYYEQYF
TRBJ1-2 NA NA TRBV28 TGTGCCAGCAGTTTAGCGGGGGTAGGCGCCTATGGCTACACCTTC CASSLAGVGAYGYTF
TRBJ2-3 NA NA TRBV28 TGTGCCAGCAGTTCGCCCATCGGGGCAGATACGCAGTATTTT CASSSPIGADTQYF
TRBJ2-7 NA NA TRBV5-5 TGTGCCAGCAGCGCCCCTGAGCGGTACGAGCAGTACTTC CASSAPERYEQYF
TRBJ2-3 NA NA TRBV6-5 TGTGCCAGCGTCGAGGTTGAGATCCGCACAGATACGCAGTATTTT CASVEVEIRTDTQYF
TRBJ2-2 NA NA TRBV24-1 TGTGCCACCAGTGACCCGGGACTCCTCAACACCGGGGAGCTGTTTTTT CATSDPGLLNTGELFF
TRBJ2-1 NA NA TRBV6-5 TGTGCCAGCAGTTACTCGGCGGTCAATGAGCAGTTCTTC CASSYSAVNEQFF
TRBJ2-1 NA TRBD1 TRBV3-1/TRBV3-2 TGTGCCAGCAGCCAAGATTGGGACAGGGGGCGAGACGAGCAGTTCTTC CASSQDWDRGRDEQFF
TRBJ2-1 NA NA TRBV30 TGTGCCTGGAGCGGGACACCATACAATGAGCAGTTCTTC CAWSGTPYNEQFF
TRBJ2-3 NA TRBD2 TRBV5-1 TGCGCCAGCAGCTTTTTTGTGGGAGGGACAGATACGCAGTATTTT CASSFFVGGTDTQYF
TRBJ2-3 NA TRBD2 TRBV29-1 TGCAGCCAAACCGGGGGGGCCAGCACAGATACGCAGTATTTT CSQTGGASTDTQYF
TRBJ2-3 once NA TRBV30 TGTGCCTGGAGTGTCTGGCGGTTACGCACAGATACGCAGTATTTT CAWSVWRLRTDTQYF
TRBJ2-5 NA NA TRBV1 TGCACCAGCAGCCAAGTCGGACTAGCGGGGGAAAGAGAGACCCAGTACTTC CTSSQVGLAGERETQYF
TRBJ2-5 once NA TRBV7-7 TGTGCCAGCAGCTTAGACTCCGCCGAAGAGACCCAGTACTTC CASSLDSAEETQYF
TRBJ2-7 NA NA TRBV18 TGTGCCAGCTCTGGACAGACCTACGAGCAGTACTTC CASSGQTYEQYF
TRBJ1-4 NA NA TRBV15 TGTGCCACCAGCATCCCGGGACTCCCGGAAAAACTGTTTTTT CATSIPGLPEKLFF
TRBJ2-7 NA TRBD2 TRBV5-1 TGCGCCAGCAGGCAAACTAGCGGGAGGGCTTACGAGCAGTACTTC CASRQTSGRAYEQYF
TRBJ1-6 once TRBD1 TRBV19 TGTGCCAGTAGACAGGGGGCTGGCAATTCACCCCTCCACTTT CASRQGAGNSPLHF
TRBJ1-1 NA NA TRBV28 TGTGCCAGCATCTGGCCGGGCAGGGCCACTGAAGCTTTCTTT CASIWPGRATEAFF
TRBJ2-7 few NA TRBV7-2 TGTGCCAGCAGCTTGGGGGCGCGGGAGTCTGGCGAGCAGTACTTC CASSLGARESGEQYF
TRBJ1-2 NA NA TRBV30 TGTGCCTGGAGTCTCGGGGTTGCCATTGGAGGCTACACCTTC CAWSLGVAIGGYTF
TRBJ1-4 NA TRBD1 TRBV5-5 TGTGCCAGCAGCTTGGTGGGACAGCCTAATGAAAAACTGTTTTTT CASSLVGQPNEKLFF